These 15 T cell receptor beta chains were sequenced from one sample in a study of T-cell memory formation after mild COVID-19. Each CDR3 protein gets one entry after TCRdb re-called the 5' RACE reads with MiXCR. The top ten hold 28% of the sample, which has about 110,000 distinct CDR3 sequences, about a sixth seen once. Sequencing was carried out using PBMCs or a T cell subset sorted from them (not recorded which). The source is an adult woman who had mild COVID-19 (a few samples of this study predate the infection). Cell type and time point are not known.

This clonotype was detected a few times. This chain connects TRBV3-1 to TRBJ1-1, with a possible D match to TRBD1 (5 bases). CDR3 length: 14 residues. Per germline, CDR1 LGHDT and CDR2 YNNKEL (reference sequence). V lost 0 bases to trimming and J lost 5 bases, with 10 bases between them. DNA for the CDR3: TGTGCCAGCAGCCAAGAGGGCAGGGCGACTGAAGCTTTCTTT. It translates to CASSQEGRATEAFF.

This chain uses TRBV20-1 with TRBJ2-7; unclear D gene. Germline CDR1 reads DFQATT; CDR2 reads SNEGSKA (reference sequence). There are 12 residues in the CDR3. The ends were cut back, 3 bases at V and 0 bases at J, with 6 bases in the middle. CDR3 nucleotide sequence: TGCAGTGCTAGCTTAGCCTCCTACGAGCAGTACTTC. Translation gives CSASLASYEQYF.

Ten or more counts support this clonotype. V gene TRBV12-3 or TRBV12-4 combines with J gene TRBJ2-1; 7 bases line up with TRBD1. The CDR3 spans 15 residues. After removal of 0 bases from V and 2 bases from J, the junction contained 1 base not matched to a gene. CDR3 sequence (DNA): TGTGCCAGCAGTTTAGCGACAGGGCCCTACAATGAGCAGTTCTTC. It translates to CASSLATGPYNEQFF.

This clonotype was found a few times. The chain carries TRBV12-3 or TRBV12-4 and TRBJ2-1; 8 bases match TRBD2. CDR3 length equals 13 residues. After removal of 7 bases from V and 4 bases from J, the junction contained 3 bases not matched to a gene. The CDR3 nucleotides read TGTGCCAGCACCTTAGCGGGGTACAATGAGCAGTTCTTC. It codes for CASTLAGYNEQFF.

The chain recombines TRBV5-6 with TRBJ1-2, with TRBD1 as a possible D gene (6 bases). The V end lost 0 bases, the J end lost 7 bases, and 7 bases lay between the germline ends. The CDR3 runs 12 residues. Germline V gene data show CDR1 as SGHDT and CDR2 as YYEEEE. CDR3 in amino acids: CASSLDRAGYTF. For the CDR3, the DNA is TGTGCCAGCAGCTTGGACAGGGCTGGCTACACCTTC.

This rearrangement joins TRBV10-1 to TRBJ2-5; 12 positions match TRBD2. CDR1 is WNHNN and CDR2 is SYGVQD in the germline V gene (reference sequence). Losses at the gene ends were 0 bases for V and 5 bases for J; bases not matched to a gene: 4. CDR3 size: 16 residues. CDR3 sequence reads: CASSESTSGRGETQYF. In nucleotides, the CDR3 is TGCGCCAGCAGTGAGTCGACTAGCGGGAGAGGGGAGACCCAGTACTTC.

The chain combines TRBV4-1 with TRBJ2-3; 8 bases agree with TRBD2. This CDR3 region has 16 residues. After removal of 4 bases from V and 1 base from J, the junction contained 7 bases not matched to a gene. Looked up from germline, CDR1 is MGHRA and CDR2 is YSYEKL. The CDR3: CASSRTGRGGTDTQYF. The CDR3, as DNA: TGCGCCAGCAGCCGTACTGGGCGGGGGGGCACAGATACGCAGTATTTT.

The table lists this clonotype with a few counts. This rearrangement joins TRBV29-1 to TRBJ2-2; D gene unclear. V gave up 7 bases and J gave up 2 bases, with 11 bases separating them. CDR1 is SQVTM, CDR2 ANQGSEA, per germline. The CDR3 totals 13 residues. The CDR3 DNA follows: TGCAGCGCCCTATGGGGAAACACCGGGGAGCTGTTTTTT. Its protein product is CSALWGNTGELFF.

This clonotype showed up just a few times. The V gene is TRBV9, the J gene TRBJ2-1, with 10 bases lining up with TRBD2. The ends lost 4 bases at V and 6 bases at J; junction bases unmatched: 4. The CDR3 is 14 amino acids. Germline V gene data show CDR1 as SGDLS and CDR2 as YYNGEE. CDR3 coding DNA: TGTGCCAGCAGCCCGACTAGCGGGTTCAATGAGCAGTTCTTC. Encoded protein: CASSPTSGFNEQFF.

This clonotype was found a few times. The V and J genes are TRBV4-1 and TRBJ2-7, with D maybe TRBD2 (7 bases). The V and J ends lost 2 bases and 3 bases respectively, with 11 bases between them. Germline V gene data show CDR1 as MGHRA and CDR2 as YSYEKL. The CDR3 has 14 residues. Here the CDR3 DNA reads TGCGCCAGCAGCCAAAACAGGGACTACTACGAGCAGTACTTC. Residues: CASSQNRDYYEQYF.

The chain uses TRBV24-1 and TRBJ2-5, with D tentatively TRBD1 (6 bases). Trimming shortened V by 4 bases and J by 1 base, and 12 bases separated the two germline ends. The CDR3 contains 15 residues. The germline V gene encodes CDR1 KGHDR and CDR2 SFDVKD. The CDR3 spells CATSESSDSQETQYF. Written as DNA, the CDR3 is TGTGCCACCAGTGAATCGTCGGACAGCCAAGAGACCCAGTACTTC.

The chain uses TRBV15 and TRBJ2-7; D not certain. Germline loops: CDR1 LNHNV, CDR2 YYDKDF (reference sequence). Trimming shortened V by 1 base and J by 5 bases, and 15 bases separated the two germline ends. The CDR3 sequence is 15 residues long. The CDR3 loop is CATSRAVGAENEQYF. The CDR3 DNA sequence: TGTGCCACCAGCAGAGCGGTCGGCGCGGAGAACGAGCAGTACTTC.

This clonotype was counted a few times. The chain combines TRBV11-2 with TRBJ2-3, with unresolved D. The CDR3 loop spans 18 amino acids. The germline V gene has CDR1 SGHAT and CDR2 FQNNGV. The V gene lost 1 base and the J gene lost 6 bases, with 23 bases spanning the gap. CDR3 in amino acids: CASSLAPDARTGRDTQYF. The CDR3 coding sequence is TGTGCCAGCAGCTTAGCCCCTGACGCGCGTACCGGCCGGGATACGCAGTATTTT. The complete variable domain, with remaining parts taken from reference TRBV11-2 and TRBJ2-3, reads EAGVAQSPRYKIIEKRQSVAFWCNPISGHATLYWYQQILGQGPKLLIQFQNNGVVDDSQLPKDRFSAERLKGVDSTLKIQPAKLEDSAVYLCASSLAPDARTGRDTQYFGPGTRLTVL.

In its sample, this clonotype was seen a few times. The gene calls are TRBV5-6 and TRBJ1-3; tentatively, D is TRBD1 (6 bases). Germline V lookup: CDR1 SGHDT, CDR2 YYEEEE. Trimming cost V 2 bases and J 0 bases, with 6 bases left between them. The CDR3 covers 14 residues. CDR3: CASSLGGSGNTIYF. CDR3 coding DNA: TGTGCCAGCAGCTTAGGGGGCTCTGGAAACACCATATATTTT.

The chain joins TRBV28 to TRBJ2-7; possibly TRBD1 for D (6 bases). Trimming removed 3 bases at V and 0 bases at J, with 12 bases between. Germline CDR1 and CDR2: MDHEN and SYDVKM. The CDR3 is 15 amino acids. CDR3 amino acids: CASSFEGQSSYEQYF. CDR3 bases: TGTGCCAGCAGTTTTGAGGGACAAAGCTCCTACGAGCAGTACTTC.